The 15 T cell receptor beta chains listed next were all sequenced from one sample in a study of control samples from healthy donors and cancer patients. Measured with immunoSEQ multiplex PCR; TCRdb has only the in-frame clones, and not every one. The table has about 51,000 clones, 89% seen once; the top ten hold roughly 1.5%. Input material: PBMCs. The origin of the receptors is a man aged 40-49 years with colorectal cancer.

V and J are TRBV4-3 and TRBJ1-4; D is possibly TRBD1 (5 bases). The CDR3 runs 15 residues. Germline assignment: CDR1 LGHNA and CDR2 YSLEER. The V end lost 4 bases, the J end lost 0 bases, and 9 bases lay between the germline ends. CDR3 in amino acids: CASSRLTATNEKLFF. Written as DNA, the CDR3 is TGCGCCAGCAGCCGCCTGACAGCAACTAATGAAAAACTGTTTTTT.

This clone was seen a handful of times. The genes are TRBV12-3 or TRBV12-4 and TRBJ1-5; D is uncertain. Trimming took 6 bases from V and 9 from J, leaving 12 bases between them. This CDR3 is 12 amino acids long. The CDR3 DNA is TGTGCCAGCAGCCCTTCCCCAACGCCCCAGCATTTT. It translates to CASSPSPTPQHF.

The CDR3 bases are TGCGCCAGCAAGGCCGAACCCCACTCTGGGGCCAACGTCCTGACTTTC. Amino acids: CASKAEPHSGANVLTF. V gene TRBV5-1 combines with J gene TRBJ2-6, with D unclear. The germline V gene encodes CDR1 SGHRS and CDR2 YFSETQ. The CDR3 runs 16 residues. V was cut by 6 bases and J by 0 bases, with 13 bases left in between.

V and J are TRBV11-2 and TRBJ1-1; 8 bases map to TRBD1. CDR3 size: 12 residues. Per the germline V gene, CDR1 is SGHAT and CDR2 is FQNNGV. V shed 4 bases and J 10 bases; nucleotides not matched to a gene: 5. In DNA, the CDR3 is TGTGCCAGCAGCTCAGGGGGCGCAGGAGCTTTCTTT. It codes for CASSSGGAGAFF.

V gene TRBV4-1 combines with J gene TRBJ1-6; D possibly corresponds to TRBD1 (6 bases). The CDR3 totals 16 residues. V lost 1 base to trimming and J lost 7 bases, with 14 bases between them. The germline V gene has CDR1 MGHRA and CDR2 YSYEKL. CDR3 sequence (DNA): TGCGCCAGCAGCCAAGTCGGGACACTGAGCAATTCACCCCTCCACTTT. It specifies CASSQVGTLSNSPLHF.

The chain employs TRBV28 and TRBJ1-6; D is unclear. This CDR3 spans 15 amino acids. Trimming stripped 1 base from V and 9 bases from J, with 13 bases between. CDR1 is MDHEN and CDR2 is SYDVKM in the germline V gene. The CDR3 loop reads CASSLSDGQGSPLHF. CDR3 sequence (DNA): TGTGCCAGCAGTTTATCGGACGGGCAAGGTTCACCCCTCCACTTT.

This clone showed up just once. The V and J genes are TRBV3-1 (or the pseudogene TRBV3-2) and TRBJ2-2; perhaps TRBD2 as D (5 bases). CDR3 size: 13 residues. Germline CDR1 LGHDT, CDR2 YNNKEL (reference sequence). Trimming cost V 8 bases and J 0 bases, with 7 bases left between them. The CDR3: CASVGANTGELFF. CDR3 nucleotides: TGTGCCAGCGTCGGGGCGAACACCGGGGAGCTGTTTTTT.

The chain links TRBV5-6 to TRBJ2-5, with D unclear. V was trimmed by 4 bases and J by 1 base, leaving 11 bases between them. This CDR3 has 14 amino acids. Germline V gene lookup returns CDR1 SGHDT and CDR2 YYEEEE. The CDR3 reads CASSAHAFQETQYF. The CDR3 DNA is TGTGCCAGCAGCGCCCACGCCTTCCAAGAGACCCAGTACTTC.

This chain joins TRBV24-1 and TRBJ2-3; D not resolved. The CDR3 sequence is 11 residues long. Germline V gene sequence: CDR1 KGHDR, CDR2 SFDVKD. Trimming cost V 5 bases and J 3 bases, with 2 bases left between them. CDR3 sequence reads: CATSVTDTQYF. The CDR3 region has the DNA TGTGCCACCAGTGTAACAGATACGCAGTATTTT.

The chain uses TRBV21-1 and TRBJ1-1. TRBV21-1 is a pseudogene segment. The CDR3 loop spans 11 amino acids. The CDR3 DNA follows: TGTGTCAGCAGCCCATGGGCTGAAGCTTTCTTT. Amino acid sequence: CVSSPWAEAFF.

The V call is TRBV2, the J call TRBJ1-1, with D perhaps matching TRBD1 (5 bases). Trimming took off 9 bases at V and 5 bases at J, with 10 bases between the two ends. CDR3 length: 11 residues. Germline V gene data show CDR1 as SNHLY and CDR2 as FYNNEI. The CDR3 here is CARTGRTEAFF. DNA for the CDR3: TGTGCCAGAACGGGACGGACTGAAGCTTTCTTT.

The rearrangement uses TRBV30 and TRBJ1-1, with TRBD1 identical over 8 bases. The ends lost 1 base at V and 1 base at J; junction bases unmatched: 17. The CDR3 contains 19 residues. Germline V lookup: CDR1 GTSNPN, CDR2 SVGIG (reference sequence). CDR3 residues: CAWSGRRGRGRSSNTEAFF. The CDR3 DNA reads TGTGCCTGGAGTGGTCGTAGGGGCAGGGGGCGATCTTCGAACACTGAAGCTTTCTTT.

The V call is TRBV11-2, the J call TRBJ1-2; perhaps TRBD1 as D (6 bases). Germline V gene data show CDR1 as SGHAT and CDR2 as FQNNGV. The CDR3 runs to 15 residues. Trimming stripped 4 bases from V and 5 bases from J, with 17 bases between. CDR3 DNA: TGTGCCAGCAGCTGGGGGCCGGACAGCCTTTATGGCTACACCTTC. Protein sequence: CASSWGPDSLYGYTF.

The rearrangement uses TRBV5-1 and TRBJ2-1; weak D call: TRBD2 (6 bases). Germline V lookup: CDR1 SGHRS, CDR2 YFSETQ. V dropped 0 bases and J dropped 7 bases, with 11 bases sitting between them. The CDR3 is made up of 14 amino acids. The CDR3 spells CASSLGGDANEQFF. The CDR3 bases are TGCGCCAGCAGCTTGGGGGGGGACGCTAATGAGCAGTTCTTC.

The V call is TRBV4-1, the J call TRBJ2-7, with D perhaps given as TRBD1 or TRBD2 (5 bases each). The ends were cut back, 1 base at V and 3 bases at J, with 16 bases in the middle. CDR3 length: 16 amino acids. Germline CDR1 MGHRA, CDR2 YSYEKL. The CDR3 sequence is CASSQGRDQRYYEQYF. The DNA for the CDR3 is TGCGCCAGCAGCCAAGGACGGGACCAAAGATACTACGAGCAGTACTTC.